These 14 T cell receptor beta chains originate from one sample sequenced in a study of cytomegalovirus exposure and HLA in healthy donors. It was with 60 Vbeta and 13 Jbeta primers that the PCR ran. Some clones are missing from TCRdb's copy, which holds only in-frame ones; the method was immunoSEQ multiplex PCR. The sample consists of about 120,000 clones, about four fifths of them appearing once. The sequencing input was PBMCs. The receptors were sampled from a woman aged 25-40 years in good health and CMV-seronegative.

J is TRBJ2-7 and V is TRBV5-6; 13 nucleotides match TRBD2. CDR1 and CDR2 (germline): SGHDT, YYEEEE. J gave up 7 bases and V 4 bases, and 8 bases lay outside the gene matches. The CDR3 totals 15 residues. For the CDR3, the DNA is TGTGCCAGCAGCCTACTAGCGGGAGGGTCTGGTGAGCAGTACTTC. Protein: CASSLLAGGSGEQYF.

This clone appeared a few times. The rearrangement uses TRBV15 and TRBJ2-3; maybe TRBD2 (5 bases). CDR1 LNHNV and CDR2 YYDKDF come from the germline V gene (reference sequence). Trimming took off 8 bases at V and 2 bases at J, with 14 bases between the two ends. The CDR3 length is 14 residues. CDR3 sequence: CATRNERITDTQYF. CDR3 DNA: TGTGCCACCCGGAACGAGCGGATCACAGATACGCAGTATTTT.

The V gene is TRBV9, the J gene TRBJ2-1; 7 nucleotides match TRBD2. This CDR3 is built from 16 residues. CDR1 and CDR2 from the germline V gene are SGDLS and YYNGEE. The J segment lost 3 bases and the V segment lost 0 bases, leaving 6 bases of the junction unmatched. The CDR3 DNA is TGTGCCAGCAGCGTAGATCGGGAGGATTACTACAATGAGCAGTTCTTC. Its translation: CASSVDREDYYNEQFF.

This chain joins TRBV29-1 and TRBJ1-2; TRBD1 might be the D (6 bases). V was pared by 1 base and J by 1 base, with 13 bases between. Per germline, CDR1 SQVTM and CDR2 ANQGSEA. This CDR3 has 15 amino acids. This CDR3 reads CSVEVWQGLNYGYTF. The CDR3 DNA reads as TGCAGCGTTGAAGTTTGGCAGGGGCTTAACTATGGCTACACCTTC.

This clone was observed a few times. The V gene is TRBV6-6, the J gene TRBJ2-1; 11 nucleotides match TRBD2. CDR1 and CDR2 (germline): MNHNY, SVGAGI (reference sequence). Germline trimming cut 6 bases from V and 7 bases from J; bases unmatched to any gene: 8. This CDR3 has 15 amino acids. DNA for the CDR3: TGTGCCAGCAGAGGACTAGCGGGTGTTACAAATGAGCAGTTCTTC. Residues: CASRGLAGVTNEQFF.

The CDR3 region has the DNA TGTGCCAGCAGCCCGAACCCAGGACAGGGCGTTAATGAAAAACTGTTTTTT. It yields the protein CASSPNPGQGVNEKLFF. This rearrangement joins TRBV2 to TRBJ1-4; 8 positions agree with TRBD1. The CDR3 spans 17 residues. Germline CDR1 is SNHLY and CDR2 is FYNNEI. Trimming cost V 6 bases and J 4 bases; bases outside gene matches: 13.

This chain connects TRBV5-1 to TRBJ2-1; 11 bases line up with TRBD2. The CDR3 totals 15 residues. CDR1 is SGHRS, CDR2 YFSETQ, per germline. With V trimmed by 5 bases and J by 5 bases, 6 bases remained unmatched. This CDR3 is CASRVLAGVDNEQFF. The CDR3 nucleotides read TGCGCCAGCAGGGTACTAGCGGGAGTTGACAATGAGCAGTTCTTC.

The chain's CDR3 is CASSLAPGRRAEAFF. CDR3 in DNA: TGTGCCAGCAGCTTAGCCCCGGGGAGAAGGGCTGAAGCTTTCTTT. The rearrangement uses TRBV11-2 and TRBJ1-1; no reliable D call. Germline loops: CDR1 SGHAT, CDR2 FQNNGV. The CDR3 length is 15 residues. Trimming stripped 1 base from V and 6 bases from J, with 15 bases between.

The rearrangement joins TRBV5-1 to TRBJ1-2; no firm D call. V lost 6 bases and J 9 bases, leaving 18 bases between the germline ends. From germline, CDR1 is SGHRS and CDR2 YFSETQ. The CDR3 is 13 residues long. DNA for the CDR3: TGCGCCAGCAAAGAAGAAGGAGGCGCGAGCTACACCTTC. Its translation is CASKEEGGASYTF.

This chain links TRBV28 with TRBJ2-2, with 10 positions matching TRBD2. In germline, CDR1 is MDHEN, CDR2 SYDVKM. Trimming at V came to 7 bases and at J to 4 bases, leaving 6 bases not matched to a gene. This CDR3 contains 15 residues. CDR3 amino acids: CASTLAGEGTGELFF. For the CDR3, the DNA is TGTGCCAGCACCCTAGCGGGAGAGGGCACCGGGGAGCTGTTTTTT.

Regarding this clone: A junction end diverges from the germline sequence, so it may reflect a read error. The gene calls are TRBV7-9 and TRBJ2-3; 7 positions match TRBD1. The CDR3 is 14 residues long. Germline loops: CDR1 SEHNR, CDR2 FQNEAQ (reference sequence). CDR3 sequence: CSSSPGQGTDTQYF. The CDR3 DNA is TGTTCCAGCAGCCCCGGACAGGGCACAGATACGCAGTATTTT.

This chain uses TRBV5-4 with TRBJ2-5; 7 nucleotides agree with TRBD1. Trimming at V came to 4 bases and at J to 0 bases, leaving 0 bases not matched to a gene. The CDR3 has 13 residues. Germline CDR1 and CDR2: SGHNT and YYREEE (reference sequence). The CDR3 bases are TGTGCCAGCAGCGACAGGGACCAAGAGACCCAGTACTTC. Protein product: CASSDRDQETQYF.

The chain employs TRBV5-1 and TRBJ2-5; 9 bases are a match to TRBD2. The CDR3 is made up of 13 amino acids. V was pared by 4 bases and J by 6 bases, with 4 bases of the junction left unmatched. CDR1 and CDR2 from the germline V gene are SGHRS and YFSETQ. The CDR3 spells CASSVAGEQTQYF. CDR3 DNA sequence: TGCGCCAGCAGCGTAGCGGGAGAACAGACCCAGTACTTC.

This rearrangement joins TRBV29-1 to TRBJ2-7; D perhaps matches TRBD1 (6 bases). V was trimmed by 4 bases and J by 3 bases, leaving 19 bases between them. Germline V gives CDR1 SQVTM, CDR2 ANQGSEA. This CDR3 has 15 amino acids. CDR3: CSVGGPGVSGYEQYF. CDR3 bases: TGCAGCGTTGGGGGGCCGGGCGTTTCAGGCTACGAGCAGTACTTC.